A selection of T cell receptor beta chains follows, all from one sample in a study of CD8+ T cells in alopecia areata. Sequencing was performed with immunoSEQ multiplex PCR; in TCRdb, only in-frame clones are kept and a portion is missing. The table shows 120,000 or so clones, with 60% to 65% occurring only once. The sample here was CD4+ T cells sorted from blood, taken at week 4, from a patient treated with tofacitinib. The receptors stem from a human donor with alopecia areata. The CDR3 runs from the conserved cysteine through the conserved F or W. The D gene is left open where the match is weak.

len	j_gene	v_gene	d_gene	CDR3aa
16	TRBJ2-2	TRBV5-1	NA	CASSLARGENTGELFF
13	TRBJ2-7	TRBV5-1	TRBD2	CASSLERGDEQYF
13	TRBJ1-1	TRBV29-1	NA	CSVTNGMNTEAFF
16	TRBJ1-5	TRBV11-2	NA	CASSLGRGTGDQPQHF
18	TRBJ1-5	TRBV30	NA	CAWSVAHRRGFSNQPQHF
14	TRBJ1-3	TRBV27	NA	CASRGTGSGNTIYF
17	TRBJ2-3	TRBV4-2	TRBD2	CASSQVGSGATLDTQYF
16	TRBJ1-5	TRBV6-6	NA	CASSSLSGGQDQPQHF
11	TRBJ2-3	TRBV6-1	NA	CASSAQDTQYF
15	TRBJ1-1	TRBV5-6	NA	CASSLVPGMNTEAFF
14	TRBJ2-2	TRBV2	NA	CASGERVNTGELFF
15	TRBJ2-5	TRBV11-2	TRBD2	CASSTSLGLGETQYF
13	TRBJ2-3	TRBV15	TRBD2	CATSGVAGDTQYF
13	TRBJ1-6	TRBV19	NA	CASSAKSDAPLHF
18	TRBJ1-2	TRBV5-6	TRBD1	CASSLGRRQGAGDYGYTF
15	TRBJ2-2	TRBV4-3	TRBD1	CASSQGTGGTGELFF
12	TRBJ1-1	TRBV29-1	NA	CSVVRKNTEAFF
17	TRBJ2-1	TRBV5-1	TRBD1	CASSLAGQGSAGNEQFF
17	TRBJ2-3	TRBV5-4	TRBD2	CASSSGLAGGRTDTQYF
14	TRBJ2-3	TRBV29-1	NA	CSASHGRGTDTQYF
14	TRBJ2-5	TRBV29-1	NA	CSVGERQTQETQYF
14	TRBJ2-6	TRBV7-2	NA	CASSPGSGANVLTF